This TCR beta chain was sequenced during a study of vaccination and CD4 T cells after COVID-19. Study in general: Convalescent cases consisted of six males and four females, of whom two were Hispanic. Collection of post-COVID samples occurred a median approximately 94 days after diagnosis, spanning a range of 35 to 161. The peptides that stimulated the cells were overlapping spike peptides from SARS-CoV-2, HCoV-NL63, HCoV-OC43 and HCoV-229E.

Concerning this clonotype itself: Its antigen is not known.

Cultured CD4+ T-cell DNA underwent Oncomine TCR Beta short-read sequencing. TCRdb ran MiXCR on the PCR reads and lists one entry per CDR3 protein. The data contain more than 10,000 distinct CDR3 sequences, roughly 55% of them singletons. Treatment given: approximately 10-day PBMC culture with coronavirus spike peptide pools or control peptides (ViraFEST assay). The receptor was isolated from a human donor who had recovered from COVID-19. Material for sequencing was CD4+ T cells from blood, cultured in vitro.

The CDR3 here is CASSYAVNTGELFF. CDR3 DNA sequence: TGTGCCAGCAGCTATGCGGTTAACACCGGGGAGCTGTTTTTT. This chain links TRBV12-3 or TRBV12-4 with TRBJ2-2, with D uncertain. This CDR3 is built from 14 residues. Trimming shortened V by 6 bases and J by 2 bases, and 10 bases separated the two germline ends.